The 30 T cell receptor beta chains below come from one sample, sequenced in a study of blood T cell repertoires in COVID-19. Repertoires were generated with immunoSEQ multiplex PCR, while TCRdb's copy carries only in-frame clones and drops some. This repertoire shows approximately 310,000 clones, roughly 89% found once; its top ten account for 4.5% to 5.5%. Material: PBMCs or T cells enriched from blood (not recorded which). These receptors were taken from a man aged 55 to 70 who had recovered from COVID-19.

The V gene is TRBV6-5, the J gene TRBJ2-2; 9 bases are a match to TRBD1. Germline CDR1 MNHEY, CDR2 SVGAGI. The CDR3 totals 15 residues. After removal of 4 bases from V and 6 bases from J, the junction contained 6 bases not matched to a gene. CDR3 sequence reads: CASSSWTGAAGELFF. The CDR3 region has the DNA TGTGCCAGCAGTTCTTGGACAGGGGCGGCCGGGGAGCTGTTTTTT.

This chain connects TRBV7-2 to TRBJ2-7; no clear D gene. From germline, CDR1 is SGHTA and CDR2 FQGNSA. V lost 1 base and J 3 bases, leaving 13 bases between the germline ends. This CDR3 contains 15 residues. CDR3: CASSLGSLVNYEQYF. The CDR3 DNA reads TGTGCCAGCAGCTTAGGAAGTCTAGTAAACTACGAGCAGTACTTC.

J is TRBJ2-1 and V is TRBV5-1; TRBD2 matches at 13 bases. Germline lookup yields CDR1 SGHRS and CDR2 YFSETQ. CDR3 length equals 15 residues. Unmatched junction bases numbered 5, after V lost 4 bases and J lost 7 bases. CDR3 residues: CASSPGLAGLNEQFF. The CDR3 DNA is TGCGCCAGCAGCCCGGGACTAGCGGGGCTAAATGAGCAGTTCTTC.

The V gene is TRBV11-2, the J gene TRBJ1-1; D gene uncertain. Germline V gene sequence: CDR1 SGHAT, CDR2 FQNNGV. Trimming stripped 1 base from V and 7 bases from J, with 7 bases between. The CDR3 extends over 12 amino acids. CDR3 sequence: CASSLGRVEAFF. CDR3 coding DNA: TGTGCCAGCAGCTTAGGGAGGGTTGAAGCTTTCTTT.

The rearrangement links TRBV19 to TRBJ2-3, with TRBD2 identical over 11 bases. The V gene's germline CDR1 is LNHDA and CDR2 SQIVND (reference sequence). This CDR3 region has 16 residues. V shed 2 bases, J shed 0 bases, and the junction held 1 base outside the gene matches. The chain's CDR3 is CASSILAGGSTDTQYF. CDR3 sequence (DNA): TGTGCCAGTAGTATACTAGCGGGAGGAAGCACAGATACGCAGTATTTT.

This chain joins TRBV15 and TRBJ2-7; TRBD2 matches 9 bases. The CDR3 covers 15 residues. Losses at the gene ends were 0 bases for V and 3 bases for J; bases not matched to a gene: 3. CDR1 is LNHNV, CDR2 YYDKDF, per germline (reference sequence). CDR3 sequence (DNA): TGTGCCACCAGCAGAGAGCGGGAGGGCCGCTACGAGCAGTACTTC. Protein: CATSREREGRYEQYF.

The chain couples TRBV7-2 to TRBJ1-4; a weak D match, TRBD1 (6 bases). The germline CDR1 and CDR2 sequences are SGHTA and FQGNSA. V was clipped by 4 bases and J by 4 bases, with 16 bases between them. The CDR3 is 16 residues long. The CDR3 DNA reads as TGTGCCAGCAGCTCGTCCCGGACAGTTGGTAATGAAAAACTGTTTTTT. Translation gives CASSSSRTVGNEKLFF.

The V and J genes are TRBV2 and TRBJ1-5; D is unclear. The CDR3 has 12 amino acids. Trimming removed 4 bases from V and 7 bases from J, with 8 bases in between. The V gene's germline CDR1 is SNHLY and CDR2 FYNNEI. In nucleotides, the CDR3 is TGTGCCAGCAGTGCGAGGCAGCAGCCCCAGCATTTT. This codes for CASSARQQPQHF.

J is TRBJ1-6 and V is TRBV7-3; the D is unclear. The CDR3 is 15 residues long. The germline gives CDR1 SGHTA, CDR2 FQGTGA. With 4 bases removed from V and 1 base from J, the gap between germline ends came to 8 bases. The CDR3 protein is CASSSDSSYNSPLHF. In DNA, the CDR3 is TGTGCCAGCAGCTCCGATAGTTCCTATAATTCACCCCTCCACTTT.

V and J are TRBV6-5 and TRBJ2-7, with 8 positions matching TRBD2. The CDR3 consists of 15 residues. Trimming took 7 bases from V and 2 from J; bases not matched to a gene: 10. Germline CDR1 MNHEY, CDR2 SVGAGI. The CDR3 loop is CASTIAAGGTYEQYF. The CDR3 DNA follows: TGTGCCAGCACAATAGCGGCGGGGGGAACCTACGAGCAGTACTTC.

The table lists this clone with a few counts. The chain has TRBV6-5 and TRBJ1-2; 8 positions match TRBD1. V was clipped by 4 bases and J by 7 bases; unmatched bases: 5. CDR3 size: 13 residues. Germline V gene lookup returns CDR1 MNHEY and CDR2 SVGAGI. The CDR3 nucleotides are TGTGCCAGCAGTTTCCAGGGGGCTGTTGGCTACACCTTC. Amino acids: CASSFQGAVGYTF.

This chain connects TRBV29-1 to TRBJ2-6, with 8 bases identical to TRBD1. Germline CDR1 SQVTM, CDR2 ANQGSEA. V lost 3 bases to trimming and J lost 2 bases; unmatched junction nucleotides: 9. The CDR3 totals 17 residues. The CDR3 region is CSVDGGRGLAGANVLTF. For the CDR3, the DNA is TGCAGCGTTGACGGGGGCAGGGGGCTGGCTGGGGCCAACGTCCTGACTTTC.

This chain's CDR3 is CAWSGHLNTEAFF. The DNA of the CDR3 is TGTGCCTGGAGTGGGCATTTGAACACTGAAGCTTTCTTT. The rearrangement joins TRBV30 to TRBJ1-1; D gene unclear. CDR1 and CDR2 (germline): GTSNPN, SVGIG (reference sequence). V was pared by 1 base and J by 0 bases, with 6 bases between. The CDR3 has 13 amino acids.

V gene TRBV5-1 combines with J gene TRBJ2-7, with D perhaps matching TRBD1 (6 bases). This CDR3 is built from 14 residues. V was cut by 2 bases and J by 5 bases, with 14 bases left in between. Germline CDR1 is SGHRS and CDR2 is YFSETQ. CDR3 loop: CASSFRQGLNEQYF. In DNA form, the CDR3 reads TGCGCCAGCAGCTTCCGGCAGGGGCTCAACGAGCAGTACTTC.

This clone has just a few counts. The chain links TRBV6-5 to TRBJ1-1, with 7 bases matching TRBD1. V shed 1 base and J 7 bases; nucleotides not matched to a gene: 9. Germline loops: CDR1 MNHEY, CDR2 SVGAGI. This CDR3 has 15 residues. The CDR3 loop is CASSYYTGVGNEAFF. The CDR3 nucleotides are TGTGCCAGCAGTTACTACACAGGGGTGGGTAATGAAGCTTTCTTT.

The chain links TRBV2 to TRBJ1-1; D is possibly TRBD1 (6 bases). Deletions cut 10 bases from V and 0 bases from J, with 12 bases between. The CDR3 has 13 residues. Germline-derived CDR1 and CDR2 are SNHLY and FYNNEI. CDR3 protein: CANLTGLNTEAFF. Written as DNA, the CDR3 is TGTGCCAACCTGACAGGATTGAACACTGAAGCTTTCTTT. The full variable domain, completed using reference TRBV2 and TRBJ1-1, is EPEVTQTPSHQVTQMGQEVILRCVPISNHLYFYWYRQILGQKVEFLVSFYNNEISEKSEIFDDQFSVERPDGSNFTLKIRSTKLEDSAMYFCANLTGLNTEAFFGQGTRLTVV.

The V call is TRBV7-9, the J call TRBJ1-2, with 7 bases fitting TRBD1. The junction had 12 bases not matched to a gene; V was cut back by 5 bases and J by 3 bases. The CDR3 sequence is 16 residues long. Germline values: CDR1 SEHNR, CDR2 FQNEAQ (reference sequence). CDR3 sequence: CASSPRDRVVDYGYTF. CDR3 coding DNA: TGTGCCAGCAGCCCCAGAGACAGGGTGGTAGACTATGGCTACACCTTC.

The V call is TRBV27, the J call TRBJ2-1, with 9 bases lining up with TRBD1. The CDR3 is made up of 13 amino acids. After removal of 5 bases from V and 16 bases from J, the junction contained 12 bases not matched to a gene. Germline CDR1 MNHEY, CDR2 SMNVEV (reference sequence). CDR3 sequence: CASSKRQGVVQFF. The CDR3 coding sequence is TGTGCCAGCAGTAAGAGACAGGGGGTGGTTCAATTCTTC.

V gene TRBV18 combines with J gene TRBJ1-5, with 8 bases aligning to TRBD1. V was clipped by 6 bases and J by 1 base; unmatched bases: 5. The CDR3 contains 15 residues. The V gene's germline CDR1 is KGHSH and CDR2 LQKENI. The DNA for the CDR3 is TGTGCCAGCTCCGGACAGGGTGGCAGCAATCAGCCCCAGCATTTT. Protein sequence: CASSGQGGSNQPQHF.

This chain connects TRBV28 to TRBJ1-1, with D unresolved. The CDR3 runs to 12 residues. The germline V and J ends were trimmed by 6 bases and 6 bases, with 11 bases remaining between them. In germline, CDR1 is MDHEN, CDR2 SYDVKM. This chain's CDR3 is CASSPPHSEAFF. The CDR3 bases are TGTGCCAGCAGCCCCCCCCATTCTGAAGCTTTCTTT. Filled out from reference TRBV28 and TRBJ1-1, the complete variable domain reads DVKVTQSSRYLVKRTGEKVFLECVQDMDHENMFWYRQDPGLGLRLIYFSYDVKMKEKGDIPEGYSVSREKKERFSLILESASTNQTSMYLCASSPPHSEAFFGQGTRLTVV.

The rearrangement uses TRBV5-1 and TRBJ2-4, with D possibly being TRBD1 (6 bases). The CDR3 has 14 amino acids. V was pared by 7 bases and J by 6 bases, with 17 bases between. Looked up from germline, CDR1 is SGHRS and CDR2 is YFSETQ. The CDR3, as DNA: TGCGCCAGCGGTATCCCCGGGACACCAAACATTCAGTACTTC. The encoded protein is CASGIPGTPNIQYF. Full variable domain (missing parts from reference TRBV5-1 and TRBJ2-4): KAGVTQTPRYLIKTRGQQVTLSCSPISGHRSVSWYQQTPGQGLQFLFEYFSETQRNKGNFPGRFSGRQFSNSRSEMNVSTLELGDSALYLCASGIPGTPNIQYFGAGTRLSVL.

This chain uses TRBV24-1 with TRBJ2-5, with TRBD2 identical over 10 bases. Per germline, CDR1 KGHDR and CDR2 SFDVKD. The CDR3 is 14 amino acids. With 5 bases clipped from V and 5 bases from J, the junction kept 4 bases outside the gene matches. DNA for the CDR3: TGTGCCACCAGTGGGGCTAGCGGGAGTGAGACCCAGTACTTC. This encodes CATSGASGSETQYF.

This rearrangement joins TRBV28 to TRBJ1-2, with a possible D match to TRBD1 (6 bases). Looked up from germline, CDR1 is MDHEN and CDR2 is SYDVKM. This CDR3 has 15 residues. V was cut by 3 bases and J by 0 bases, with 11 bases left in between. The CDR3 reads CASSFPRTANYGYTF. CDR3 nucleotides: TGTGCCAGCAGTTTCCCCAGGACAGCTAACTATGGCTACACCTTC.

The chain combines TRBV4-3 with TRBJ2-3; the D gene is possibly TRBD2 (5 bases). V lost 2 bases, J lost 2 bases, and 8 bases lay in between. This CDR3 has 14 residues. Germline V gene lookup returns CDR1 LGHNA and CDR2 YSLEER. CDR3 sequence reads: CASSQRLLTDTQYF. In DNA form, the CDR3 reads TGCGCCAGCAGCCAAAGACTACTCACAGATACGCAGTATTTT.

This chain joins TRBV4-1 and TRBJ2-7; maybe TRBD1 (6 bases). The CDR3 runs to 14 residues. Germline CDR1 MGHRA, CDR2 YSYEKL. V was pared by 4 bases and J by 0 bases, with 10 bases between. The CDR3 DNA reads as TGCGCCAGCAGCCGAAGGACAGACTCCTACGAGCAGTACTTC. This gives the protein CASSRRTDSYEQYF.

The V and J genes are TRBV20-1 and TRBJ1-2; the D gene is possibly TRBD1 (5 bases). Germline-derived CDR1 and CDR2 are DFQATT and SNEGSKA (reference sequence). Trimming removed 6 bases from V and 5 bases from J, with 10 bases in between. The CDR3 is 11 amino acids. This chain's CDR3 is CSAVRAYGYTF. CDR3 coding DNA: TGCAGTGCAGTCAGGGCGTATGGCTACACCTTC.

The chain has TRBV7-2 and TRBJ1-1; TRBD1 matches 8 bases. The CDR3 extends over 13 amino acids. J gave up 5 bases and V 5 bases, and 4 bases lay outside the gene matches. From germline, CDR1 is SGHTA and CDR2 FQGNSA. The CDR3 sequence is CASSGRGRTEAFF. CDR3 in DNA: TGTGCCAGCAGCGGCAGGGGGCGGACTGAAGCTTTCTTT.

The genes are TRBV12-3 or TRBV12-4 and TRBJ1-3, with a weak D call TRBD1 (6 bases). The V and J ends lost 6 bases and 2 bases respectively, with 8 bases between them. The CDR3 is 13 amino acids. The CDR3 DNA reads as TGTGCCAGCAGAGGGGGGGCTGGAAACACCATATATTTT. It is translated as CASRGGAGNTIYF.

With respect to this clone: One end of the junction is discordant with germline, which a read error may explain. The chain recombines TRBV14 with TRBJ2-7; perhaps TRBD1 as D (6 bases). The germline V gene encodes CDR1 SGHDN and CDR2 FVKESK. The CDR3 length is 12 residues. CDR3 amino acids: CASSQVGRGMNF. For the CDR3, the DNA is TGTGCCAGCAGCCAAGTGGGCAGGGGTATGAACTTC.

V usage is TRBV12-5 and J usage is TRBJ2-7, with D possibly TRBD1 on 5 matching bases. The V gene's germline CDR1 is LGHNT and CDR2 FRNRAP. This CDR3 spans 12 amino acids. V gave up 0 bases and J gave up 5 bases, with 5 bases separating them. CDR3 sequence (DNA): TGTGCTAGTGGTTTGGTAGGGGACGAGCAGTACTTC. Protein sequence: CASGLVGDEQYF. The entire variable domain, with the rest obtained from reference TRBV12-5 and TRBJ2-7, is as follows: DARVTQTPRHKVTEMGQEVTMRCQPILGHNTVFWYRQTMMQGLELLAYFRNRAPLDDSGMPKDRFSAEMPDATLATLKIQPSEPRDSAVYFCASGLVGDEQYFGPGTRLTVT.